Shown below are 6 T cell receptor beta chains from a single sample sequenced in a study of blood T cell repertoires in COVID-19. Produced via immunoSEQ multiplex PCR; TCRdb's table is partial and in-frame only. The sample has under 300,000 clones, approximately 86% seen once. The sample consisted of peripheral blood. These receptors all stem from a woman in her sixties or seventies with active or convalescent COVID-19.

The chain employs TRBV18 and TRBJ2-5; D ambiguous. The CDR3 has 12 residues. Germline V gene sequence: CDR1 KGHSH, CDR2 LQKENI. Trimming removed 6 bases from V and 4 bases from J, with 9 bases in between. CDR3 nucleotides: TGTGCCAGCTCGCCTAACCCAGAGACCCAGTACTTC. It translates to CASSPNPETQYF. Variable domain in full (rest from reference TRBV18 and TRBJ2-5): NAGVMQNPRHLVRRRGQEARLRCSPMKGHSHVYWYRQLPEEGLKFMVYLQKENIIDESGMPKERFSAEFPKEGPSILRIQQVVRGDSAAYFCASSPNPETQYFGPGTRLLVL.

The rearrangement links TRBV6-5 to TRBJ1-2; TRBD1 is a possible D gene (6 bases). The V and J ends lost 7 bases and 4 bases respectively, with 16 bases between them. Germline values: CDR1 MNHEY, CDR2 SVGAGI. This CDR3 is built from 14 residues. CDR3 amino acids: CASTTNRDTYGYTF. CDR3 nucleotides: TGTGCCAGCACGACAAACCGGGACACCTATGGCTACACCTTC.

This clone was seen a handful of times. The gene calls are TRBV29-1 and TRBJ1-2; 7 bases align to TRBD1. The ends lost 5 bases at V and 1 base at J; junction bases unmatched: 1. The CDR3 is made up of 12 amino acids. Germline V CDR1 and CDR2: SQVTM, ANQGSEA. CDR3 sequence (DNA): TGCAGCGTTAGACAGGGTAACTATGGCTACACCTTC. Encoded protein: CSVRQGNYGYTF.

The CDR3 DNA follows: TGTGCCAGCAGTGAATTTGTTACCTCCGGACAGGGAAGCACAGATACGCAGTATTTT. It is translated as CASSEFVTSGQGSTDTQYF. This chain uses TRBV6-1 with TRBJ2-3, with 8 bases lining up with TRBD1. Germline assignment: CDR1 MNHNS and CDR2 SASEGT. The CDR3 length is 19 residues. V shed 2 bases, J shed 0 bases, and the junction held 13 bases outside the gene matches.

The gene calls are TRBV11-2 and TRBJ1-5; 7 bases line up with TRBD1. With V trimmed by 2 bases and J by 2 bases, 12 bases remained unmatched. Germline V gene data show CDR1 as SGHAT and CDR2 as FQNNGV. The CDR3 consists of 18 residues. The CDR3 loop reads CASSLSGRGGRGNQPQHF. The DNA for the CDR3 is TGTGCCAGCAGCTTATCGGGAAGAGGGGGCCGGGGCAATCAGCCCCAGCATTTT.

CDR3: CASSRDRGSDYEQYF. The CDR3 DNA is TGTGCCAGCAGTCGTGACAGGGGCTCGGACTACGAGCAGTACTTC. The chain joins TRBV6-5 to TRBJ2-7; 8 positions match TRBD1. V dropped 5 bases and J dropped 3; count of bases not matched to a gene: 9. CDR3 length: 15 residues. Germline V lookup: CDR1 MNHEY, CDR2 SVGAGI.